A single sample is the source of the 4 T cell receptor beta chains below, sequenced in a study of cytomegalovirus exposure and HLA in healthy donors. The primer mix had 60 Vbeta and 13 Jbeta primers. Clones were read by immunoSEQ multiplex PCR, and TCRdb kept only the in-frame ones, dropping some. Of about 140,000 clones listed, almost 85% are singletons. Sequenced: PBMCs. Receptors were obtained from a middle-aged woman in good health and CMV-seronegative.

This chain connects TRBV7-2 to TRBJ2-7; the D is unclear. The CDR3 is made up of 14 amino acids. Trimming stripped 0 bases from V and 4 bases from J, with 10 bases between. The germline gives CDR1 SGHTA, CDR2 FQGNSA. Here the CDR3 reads CASSLASVGYEQYF. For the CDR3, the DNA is TGTGCCAGCAGCTTAGCGAGCGTCGGATACGAGCAGTACTTC.

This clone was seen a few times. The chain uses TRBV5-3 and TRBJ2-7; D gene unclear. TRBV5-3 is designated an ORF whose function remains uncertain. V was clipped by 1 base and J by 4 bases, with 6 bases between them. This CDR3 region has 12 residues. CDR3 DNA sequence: TGTGCCAGAAGCTTGAAGGAGTACGAGCAGTACTTC. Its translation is CARSLKEYEQYF.

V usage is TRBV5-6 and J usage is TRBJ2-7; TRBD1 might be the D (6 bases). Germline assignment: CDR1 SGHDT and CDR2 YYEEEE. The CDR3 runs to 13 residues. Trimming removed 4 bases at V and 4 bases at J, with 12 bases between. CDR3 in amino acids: CASSQDRNYEQYF. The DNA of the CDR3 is TGTGCCAGCAGCCAGGACAGAAATTACGAGCAGTACTTC.

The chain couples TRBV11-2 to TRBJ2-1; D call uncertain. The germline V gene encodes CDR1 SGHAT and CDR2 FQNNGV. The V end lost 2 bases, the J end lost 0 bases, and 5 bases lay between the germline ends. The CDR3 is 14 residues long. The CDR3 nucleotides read TGTGCCAGCAGCTTACGGAGCTCCTACAATGAGCAGTTCTTC. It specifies CASSLRSSYNEQFF.